This paragraph reports one T cell receptor (beta chain). What this receptor recognizes is not known. Per-base qualities were not stored, and no clone one base away is much larger. This sample stems from a study of PD-1 blockade in classical Hodgkin lymphoma (dated by TCRdb to 2019 to 2021). Concerning the study at large: The study used CyTOF and TCR beta sequencing to define a peripheral blood immune signature of response to PD-1 blockade in classical Hodgkin lymphoma. The paper as a whole reports these results and caveats: The study was limited to a single clinical trial cohort, and causes of repertoire differences, possibly disease activity or prior therapy, remained undefined. Baseline TCR diversity was reported to be lower in newly diagnosed patients than in healthy donors, and even lower in relapsed/refractory patients.

The time point label of this sample denotes: newly diagnosed, previously untreated cHL patient sample. PBMCs from patients with newly diagnosed, previously untreated classical Hodgkin lymphoma were sequenced as a comparison group for the relapsed/refractory trial patients. Peripheral blood was collected in 8 mL Vacutainer Cell Preparation Tubes, from which PBMCs were isolated by centrifugation and then cryopreserved. For CDR1 and CDR2, the germline V gene lists MGHRA and YSYEKL. The germline V end is reduced by 4 bases and the J end by 1 base; junction bases left unmatched: 5. The CDR3 holds 15 amino acids from the cysteine to the phenylalanine. Just the 45-base CDR3 DNA is kept, in frame starting at base 1. Genomic DNA was isolated using the Qiagen DNeasy kit from unsorted PBMCs as well as from negatively selected CD4+ and CD8+ fractions. Amplification of TCR beta CDR3 regions was done by immunoSEQ multiplex PCR with primers that anneal to V and J segments. A synthetic immune receptor repertoire was used to minimize amplification bias, and any remaining bias was removed computationally after sequencing. The source study handled its data this way. Repertoire diversity was quantified as the Shannon entropy index using custom Python scripts. The unsorted, CD4+ and CD8+ repertoires were each analyzed separately, with the exception of combined analyses, where CD4+ and CD8+ sequences were merged in silico. Here the immuneACCESS table is served through TCRdb, limited to in-frame sequences with V and J called. Missing clones are a known gap in these copies; in checked studies unresolved V genes cover under half, and the rest lacks a known reason. V, J and clone size reflect that table, while D and trimming were determined from the DNA. This sample gives around 30,000 clones in total; just over 90% of them show up just once. The ten largest clones represent 3.5% to 4% of the sample.

Rearrangement joined TRBV4-1 to TRBJ2-7, and 9 junction bases match TRBD2. Source material: peripheral blood mononuclear cells (PBMCs). The sequence was collected from a human donor with classical Hodgkin lymphoma. In nucleotides, the sequence is TGCGCCAGCAGCCCACATAGCGGGAGTTCCTACGAGCAGTACTTC. This codes for CASSPHSGSSYEQYF.